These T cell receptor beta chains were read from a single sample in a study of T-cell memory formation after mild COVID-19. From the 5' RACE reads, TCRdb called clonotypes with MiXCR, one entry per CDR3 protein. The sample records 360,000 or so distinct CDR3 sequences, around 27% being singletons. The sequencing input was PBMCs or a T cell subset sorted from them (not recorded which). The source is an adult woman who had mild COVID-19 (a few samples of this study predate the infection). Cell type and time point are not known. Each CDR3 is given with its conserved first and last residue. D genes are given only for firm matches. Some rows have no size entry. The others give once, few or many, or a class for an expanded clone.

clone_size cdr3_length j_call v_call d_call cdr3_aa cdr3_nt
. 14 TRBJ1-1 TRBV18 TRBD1 CASSQIQGDTEAFF TGTGCCAGCTCACAAATCCAGGGGGACACTGAAGCTTTCTTT
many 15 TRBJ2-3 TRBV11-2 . CASSLVGLGPDTQYF TGTGCCAGCAGCTTAGTCGGGCTAGGACCAGATACGCAGTATTTT
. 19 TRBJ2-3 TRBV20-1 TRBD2 CSARGQTSGRAPRTDTQYF TGCAGTGCTAGAGGCCAGACTAGCGGGAGGGCCCCGCGCACAGATACGCAGTATTTT
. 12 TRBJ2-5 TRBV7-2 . CASSFSLMTQYF TGTGCCAGCAGCTTCAGCCTTATGACCCAGTACTTC
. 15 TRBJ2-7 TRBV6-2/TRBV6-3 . CASRASGLVSYEQYF TGTGCCAGCAGGGCCTCTGGACTGGTCTCCTACGAGCAGTACTTC
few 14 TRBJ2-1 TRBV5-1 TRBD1 CASSSRDRSNEQFF TGCGCCAGCAGCTCCCGGGACAGGAGCAATGAGCAGTTCTTC
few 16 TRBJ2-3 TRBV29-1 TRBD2 CSVDGGLAESTDTQYF TGCAGCGTTGATGGAGGACTAGCGGAAAGCACAGATACGCAGTATTTT
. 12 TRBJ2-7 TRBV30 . CAGRSLSYEQYF TGTGCCGGCCGGAGCCTCTCCTACGAGCAGTACTTC
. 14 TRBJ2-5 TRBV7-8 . CASSLQDRRETQYF TGTGCCAGCAGCTTACAGGACAGACGGGAGACCCAGTACTTC
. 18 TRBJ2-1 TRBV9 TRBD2 CASSAGLAGVPNYNEQFF TGTGCCAGCAGCGCGGGACTAGCGGGGGTACCAAACTACAATGAGCAGTTCTTC
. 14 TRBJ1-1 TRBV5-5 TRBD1 CASSLAGRTGDAFF TGTGCCAGCAGCTTGGCAGGCAGAACAGGGGATGCTTTCTTT
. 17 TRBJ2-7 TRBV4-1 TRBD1 CASSPGQGTRRSYEQYF TGCGCCAGCAGCCCCGGACAGGGGACCAGAAGGTCCTACGAGCAGTACTTC